This TCR beta chain was recorded in a study of human T cells and chemical hapten exposure (TCRdb year 2021). At the level of the whole study: For sensitization, 2% DPC in acetone was applied to an approximately 2 cm by approximately 2 cm area of upper inner arm skin. Throughout the study period of approximately 23 weeks, patients also received therapeutic DPC doses to the scalp every week. Patch testing was done on the upper back using Finn chambers containing 0.01% DPC, and results were scored after 6 days according to International Contact Dermatitis Research Group standards. The mostly female patient cohort included alopecia areata with under or over 50% scalp involvement, alopecia totalis and alopecia universalis. Libraries were pooled for sequencing, and per-sample TCR yields varied mainly because of small differences in library volumes within the pool. This study followed changes in the peripheral blood TCR repertoire in vivo during primary and secondary sensitization of alopecia patients to the hapten diphenylcyclopropenone (DPC). Patient blood was sampled pre-sensitization (week 0) and at 2, 6 and about 24 weeks after DPC sensitization. Under 30 alopecia patients gave blood for TCR sequencing at one to four time points (pre-sensitization, 2, 6 and 24 weeks). What the authors observed across the whole study: No change with DPC sensitization was found in the number of TCRs above 1 in 1000 frequency, and no evidence of global repertoire structure alterations was found. After repeated subsampling, changes were observed in the strength of the expansion versus patch-test correlation and in the threshold at which the correlation became significant. Patch test score was positively correlated with the number of PT1 expanded TCRs, with significance at thresholds 8, 16 and 32 but not at 4. Significantly more large CDR3 similarity clusters were formed by expanded TCRs than by pre-sensitization or healthy control sets, consistent with antigen-driven responses. Because all patients had alopecia, a presumed autoimmune disease, the immune response of the patients might differ from that of healthy individuals.

According to the study, the label for this sample's time point signals: pre-sensitization, week 0. Interpreted using the paper, the treatment or condition label stands for: therapeutic diphenylcyclopropenone sensitization with weekly scalp DPC. At each patch-test visit, blood was drawn before the patch test was applied. Eligible patients were aged 18 to 70, diagnosed with alopecia, deemed suitable for DPC therapy, and excluded if pregnant. Total RNA was extracted from unfractionated whole blood that had been collected in Tempus Blood RNA tubes. The library was built by means of RACE. Sequencing took place on a NextSeq 500. Library preparation attached unique molecular identifiers to individual cDNA molecules for quantitative, reproducible TCR counting. Both TCR alpha and TCR beta chains were sequenced from each blood RNA sample. The original pipeline was this. A median of about 87,000 TCRs per sample was observed, with a range of 23,224 to 690,600. V, J and CDR3 annotation of the TCR reads was carried out using the Decombinator software suite. For PS versus PT1 abundance plots, all samples were subsampled to the same number of TCRs (28,000). Expanded TCRs were defined as absent before sensitization and observed at least eight times at the 2-week time point. TCRdb reran the public reads through fastp at Q25 and MiXCR, keeping productive beta chains. When rows share a CDR3 protein, they turn into one entry using the most common DNA and genes. These V and J calls rely on TCRdb rather than the paper's analysis. A total of 250,000 or so distinct CDR3 sequences appear in this sample, approximately 7.5% of them only once. 1.2% of the sample lies in the top ten.

The CDR3 goes from the cysteine to the phenylalanine over 18 residues. Solely the CDR3 DNA is kept, with 54 bases framed from the first base. V trim: 7 bases; J trim: 0 bases; unmatched bases: 13. According to the germline V gene, CDR1 reads MNHEY and CDR2 reads SVGAGI. This clonotype was counted a few times. This clone's antigen is unknown. Qualities for individual bases were not recorded, and no much larger clone is one base off. Sequencing was performed on whole blood, taken in connection with sensitization to the hapten diphenylcyclopropenone (DPC). This TCR was sampled from a young man with alopecia areata. Some clones in this sample may be carry-over from other donors' samples. Recombination linked TRBV6-5 to TRBJ1-3; a stretch of 9 junction bases matches TRBD1. CDR3 protein: CASKGSTGQGSSGNTIYF. The DNA sequence is as follows: TGTGCCAGCAAGGGTTCTACGGGACAGGGAAGCTCTGGAAACACCATATATTTT.